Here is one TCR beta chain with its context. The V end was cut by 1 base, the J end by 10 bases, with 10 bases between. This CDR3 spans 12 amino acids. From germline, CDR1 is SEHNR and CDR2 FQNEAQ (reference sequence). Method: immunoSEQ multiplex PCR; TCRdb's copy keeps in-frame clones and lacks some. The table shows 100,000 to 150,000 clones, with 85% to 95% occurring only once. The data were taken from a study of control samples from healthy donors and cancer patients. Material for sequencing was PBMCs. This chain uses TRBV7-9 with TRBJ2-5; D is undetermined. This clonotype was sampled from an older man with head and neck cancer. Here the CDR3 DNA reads TGTGCCAGCAGCTTAGACGAACCGATCCAGTACTTC. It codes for CASSLDEPIQYF.